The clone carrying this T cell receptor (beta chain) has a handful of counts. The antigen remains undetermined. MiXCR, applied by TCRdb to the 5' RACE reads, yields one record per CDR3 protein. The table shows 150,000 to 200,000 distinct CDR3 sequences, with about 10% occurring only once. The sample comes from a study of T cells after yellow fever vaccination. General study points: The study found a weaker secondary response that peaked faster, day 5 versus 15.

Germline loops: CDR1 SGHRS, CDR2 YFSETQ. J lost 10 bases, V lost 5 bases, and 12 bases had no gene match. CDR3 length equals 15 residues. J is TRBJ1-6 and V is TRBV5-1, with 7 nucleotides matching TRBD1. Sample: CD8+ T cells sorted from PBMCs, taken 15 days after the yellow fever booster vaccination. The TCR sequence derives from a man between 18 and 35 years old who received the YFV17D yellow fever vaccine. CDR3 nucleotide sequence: TGCGCCAGCAGAGAGGGACAGAATGTGGGATCACCCCTCCACTTT. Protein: CASREGQNVGSPLHF.